Listed below are T cell receptor beta chains from one sample, sequenced in a study of control samples from healthy donors and cancer patients. Libraries were prepared by immunoSEQ multiplex PCR; TCRdb keeps only in-frame clonotypes and omits some of them. Of 150,000 to 200,000 clones in the sample, 70% to 90% were seen once. The sample taken for sequencing was blood. The receptors shown here come from a man aged 30-40 years in good health. Both conserved end residues are part of each CDR3. The order of the fields is clone size, J gene, V gene, D gene, CDR3 DNA, CDR3 protein. A D gene is named only where the DNA matches it firmly. The size of a clone is reported for some rows only, either as once, few or many, or as a class for expanded clones.

once TRBJ2-6 TRBV24-1 . TGTGCCACCAGTTTCTCTGGGGCCAACGTCCTGACTTTC CATSFSGANVLTF
. TRBJ2-7 TRBV28 . TGTGCCAGCAGTTCCCAGGGGATACCCTTCGAGCAGTACTTC CASSSQGIPFEQYF
. TRBJ1-1 TRBV19 TRBD1 TGTGCCAGTAGCCGGACAGGGATAATAGAAGCTTTCTTT CASSRTGIIEAFF
. TRBJ1-6 TRBV6-6 . TGTGCCAGCAGTTACTCCGGTCTCAATTCACCCCTCCACTTT CASSYSGLNSPLHF
. TRBJ1-6 TRBV9 . TGTGCCAGCAGCGTAGTGGCCCGTGGGGGTTCACCCCTCCACTTT CASSVVARGGSPLHF
. TRBJ1-5 TRBV24-1 . TGTGCCACCAGTGATTCTGGACTCAGTCAAAATCCGCCCCAGCATTTT CATSDSGLSQNPPQHF
few TRBJ1-1 TRBV6-5 TRBD1 TGTGCCAGCAGTAGGACAGGGGGTGGGAACACTGAAGCTTTCTTT CASSRTGGGNTEAFF
. TRBJ2-3 TRBV5-7 . TGTGCCAGCAGCTTCCGGACAGATACGCAGTATTTT CASSFRTDTQYF
. TRBJ1-5 TRBV27 . TGTGCCAGCAGTGCCAAGACTCAGGGGAGAGGCCAGCCCCAGCATTTT CASSAKTQGRGQPQHF
. TRBJ2-5 TRBV19 . TGTGCCAGTAGTATGGGGAGGGGGCACGAGACCCAGTACTTC CASSMGRGHETQYF
. TRBJ2-5 TRBV5-1 TRBD1 TGCGCCAGCAGCTTGGAACCGGACAGGGGAAAGACCCAGTACTTC CASSLEPDRGKTQYF
. TRBJ2-5 TRBV4-3 . TGCGCCAGCAGCCAGGGGGTAGCCCAAGAGACCCAGTACTTC CASSQGVAQETQYF
. TRBJ1-5 TRBV2 . TGTGCCAGCAGTTTAATCTGGGATCAGCCCCAGCATTTT CASSLIWDQPQHF
. TRBJ2-3 TRBV5-4 . TGTGCCAGCAGCTTGGGAGGGGCGGCAGATACGCAGTATTTT CASSLGGAADTQYF
. TRBJ2-3 TRBV11-1 . TGTGCCAGCAGCTTAACAGGGTGGACAGATACGCAGTATTTT CASSLTGWTDTQYF
. TRBJ1-1 TRBV10-3 . TGTGCCATCAGGGGGATGAACACTGAAGCTTTCTTT CAIRGMNTEAFF
. TRBJ2-2 TRBV7-9 . TGTGCCACTCTATTAGGCCCGAACACCGGGGAGCTGTTTTTT CATLLGPNTGELFF
. TRBJ1-1 TRBV7-9 TRBD1 TGTGCCAGCAGCTTAGAGGGGGCGAGAACTGAAGCTTTCTTT CASSLEGARTEAFF
. TRBJ1-4 TRBV5-1 . TGCGCCAGCAGCTTCGGAGGACCAGGTGAAAAACTGTTTTTT CASSFGGPGEKLFF
. TRBJ2-2 TRBV9 . TGTGCCAGCAGCGTAGGTACGGAAACTTATACCGGGGAGCTGTTTTTT CASSVGTETYTGELFF
. TRBJ2-3 TRBV6-6 . TGTGCCAGCAGTTATGGGCACGATACGCAGTATTTT CASSYGHDTQYF
. TRBJ1-2 TRBV2 TRBD1 TGTGCCAGCATCATGACGGACAGGACTTTCTATGGCTACACCTTC CASIMTDRTFYGYTF
. TRBJ2-2 TRBV6-1 . TGTGCCAGCAGTGACGAATGGTCGAGCGGGGAGCTGTTTTTT CASSDEWSSGELFF
. TRBJ2-7 TRBV5-1 . TGCGCCAGCAGCTCCCGGACCGCCTCCTACGAGCAGTACTTC CASSSRTASYEQYF
. TRBJ1-1 TRBV4-2 . TGTGCCAGCAGCCAAGTGGCAGGGGAGAACACTGAAGCTTTCTTT CASSQVAGENTEAFF
. TRBJ2-5 TRBV7-2 TRBD2 TGTGCCAGCAGCCTATCGGCTAGCGGGACCTCCCAAGAGACCCAGTACTTC CASSLSASGTSQETQYF
. TRBJ1-2 TRBV3-1/TRBV3-2 . TGTGCCAGCAGCCAGGGTACAGCCTATGGCTACACCTTC CASSQGTAYGYTF
. TRBJ1-4 TRBV5-1 TRBD1 TGCGCCAGCAGGGCGGGACAGCCTAATGAAAAACTGTTTTTT CASRAGQPNEKLFF
. TRBJ2-7 TRBV28 TRBD2 TGTGCCGCCTACGGGGCGGGAGGGGGCTCCTACGAGCAGTACTTC CAAYGAGGGSYEQYF